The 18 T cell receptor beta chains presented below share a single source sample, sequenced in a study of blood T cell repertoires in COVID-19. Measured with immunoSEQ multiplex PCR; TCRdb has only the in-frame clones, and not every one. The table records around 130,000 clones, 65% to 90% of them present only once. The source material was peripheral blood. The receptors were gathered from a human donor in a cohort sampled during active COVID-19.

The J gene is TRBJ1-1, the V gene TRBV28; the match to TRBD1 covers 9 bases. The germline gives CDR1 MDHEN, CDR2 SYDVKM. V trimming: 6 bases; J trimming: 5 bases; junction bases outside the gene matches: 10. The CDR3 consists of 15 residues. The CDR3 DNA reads TGTGCCAGCAGCCTGACCGGGACAGGGTGGACTGAAGCTTTCTTT. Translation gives CASSLTGTGWTEAFF. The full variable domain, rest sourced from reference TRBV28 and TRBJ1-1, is DVKVTQSSRYLVKRTGEKVFLECVQDMDHENMFWYRQDPGLGLRLIYFSYDVKMKEKGDIPEGYSVSREKKERFSLILESASTNQTSMYLCASSLTGTGWTEAFFGQGTRLTVV.

The CDR3 loop is CASSAQEGGYNEQFF. Here the CDR3 DNA reads TGTGCCAGCAGCGCGCAAGAAGGGGGCTACAATGAGCAGTTCTTC. The chain combines TRBV9 with TRBJ2-1; TRBD1 might be the D (6 bases). V lost 3 bases to trimming and J lost 3 bases, with 13 bases between them. The length of the CDR3 is 15 residues. From germline, CDR1 is SGDLS and CDR2 YYNGEE.

CDR3 sequence reads: CASSLADINGYTF. The CDR3 bases are TGCGCCAGCAGCTTGGCCGACATTAATGGCTACACCTTC. The chain combines TRBV5-1 with TRBJ1-2; D unresolved. Germline assignment: CDR1 SGHRS and CDR2 YFSETQ. Trimming stripped 0 bases from V and 6 bases from J, with 9 bases between. The CDR3 has 13 amino acids.

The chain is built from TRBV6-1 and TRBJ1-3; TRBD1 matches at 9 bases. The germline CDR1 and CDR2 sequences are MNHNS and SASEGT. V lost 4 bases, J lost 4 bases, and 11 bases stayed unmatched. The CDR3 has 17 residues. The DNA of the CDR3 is TGTGCCAGCAGTGTTGTTCCGGGACAGGGAAGAGGAAACACCATATATTTT. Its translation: CASSVVPGQGRGNTIYF.

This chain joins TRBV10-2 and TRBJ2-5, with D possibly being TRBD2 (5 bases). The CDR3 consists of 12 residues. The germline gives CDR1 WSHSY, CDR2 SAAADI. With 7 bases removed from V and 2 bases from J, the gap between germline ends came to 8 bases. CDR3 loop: CASIRGQETQYF. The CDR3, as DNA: TGCGCCAGCATTCGGGGACAAGAGACCCAGTACTTC.

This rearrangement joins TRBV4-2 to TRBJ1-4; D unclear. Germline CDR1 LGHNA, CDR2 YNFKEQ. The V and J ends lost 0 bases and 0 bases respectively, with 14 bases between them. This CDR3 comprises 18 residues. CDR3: CASSQDNVRAATNEKLFF. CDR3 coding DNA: TGTGCCAGCAGCCAAGATAACGTGAGGGCGGCAACTAATGAAAAACTGTTTTTT.

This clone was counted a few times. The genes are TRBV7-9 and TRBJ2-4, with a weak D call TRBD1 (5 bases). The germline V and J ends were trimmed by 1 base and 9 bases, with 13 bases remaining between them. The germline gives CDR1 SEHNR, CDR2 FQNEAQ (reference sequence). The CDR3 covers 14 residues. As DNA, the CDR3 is TGTGCCAGCAGCTTAGGCCAGGGTGAGGTCATTCAGTACTTC. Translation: CASSLGQGEVIQYF.

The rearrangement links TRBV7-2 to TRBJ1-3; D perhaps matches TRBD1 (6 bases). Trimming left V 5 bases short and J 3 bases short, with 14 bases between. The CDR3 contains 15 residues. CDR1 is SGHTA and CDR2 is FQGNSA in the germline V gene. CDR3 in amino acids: CASSLQGTLGNTIYF. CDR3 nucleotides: TGTGCCAGCAGCCTCCAAGGGACACTTGGAAACACCATATATTTT.

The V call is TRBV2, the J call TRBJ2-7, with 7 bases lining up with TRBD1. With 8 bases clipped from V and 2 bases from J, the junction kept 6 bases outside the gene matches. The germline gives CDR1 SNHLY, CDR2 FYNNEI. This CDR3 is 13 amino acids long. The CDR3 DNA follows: TGTGCCAGCTCCCGGGACAGAGCCTACGAGCAGTACTTC. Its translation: CASSRDRAYEQYF.

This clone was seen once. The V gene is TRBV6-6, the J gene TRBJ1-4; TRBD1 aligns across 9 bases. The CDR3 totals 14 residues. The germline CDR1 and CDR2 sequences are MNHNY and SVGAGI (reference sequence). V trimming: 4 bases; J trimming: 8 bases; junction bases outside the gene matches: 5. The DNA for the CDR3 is TGTGCCAGCAGTTCGACAGGGGGGCGGGAAAAACTGTTTTTT. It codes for CASSSTGGREKLFF.

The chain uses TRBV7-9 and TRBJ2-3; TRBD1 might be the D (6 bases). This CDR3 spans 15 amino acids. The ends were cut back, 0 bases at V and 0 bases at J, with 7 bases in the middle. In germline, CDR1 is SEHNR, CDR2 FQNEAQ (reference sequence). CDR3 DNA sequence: TGTGCCAGCAGCTTAGCGGGGGCTAGCACAGATACGCAGTATTTT. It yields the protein CASSLAGASTDTQYF. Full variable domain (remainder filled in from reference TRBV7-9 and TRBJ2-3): DTGVSQNPRHKITKRGQNVTFRCDPISEHNRLYWYRQTLGQGPEFLTYFQNEAQLEKSRLLSDRFSAERPKGSFSTLEIQRTEQGDSAMYLCASSLAGASTDTQYFGPGTRLTVL.

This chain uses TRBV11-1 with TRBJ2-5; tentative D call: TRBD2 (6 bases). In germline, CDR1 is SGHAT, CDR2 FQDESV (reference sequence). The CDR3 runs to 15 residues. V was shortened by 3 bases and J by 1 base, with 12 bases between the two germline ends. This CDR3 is CASSFGGSGQETQYF. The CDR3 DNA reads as TGTGCCAGCAGCTTTGGGGGTAGCGGCCAAGAGACCCAGTACTTC.

This CDR3 is CASSNPDSLAKNIQYF. For the CDR3, the DNA is TGTGCCAGCAGCAACCCGGACAGCCTAGCCAAAAACATTCAGTACTTC. This chain uses TRBV21-1 with TRBJ2-4; the D call of TRBD1 is as the table states it, not checked on the DNA. TRBV21-1 constitutes a pseudogene. The CDR3 is 16 amino acids.

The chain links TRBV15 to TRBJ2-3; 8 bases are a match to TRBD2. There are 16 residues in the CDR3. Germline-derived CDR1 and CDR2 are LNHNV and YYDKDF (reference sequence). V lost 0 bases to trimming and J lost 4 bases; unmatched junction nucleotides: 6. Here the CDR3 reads CATSRDQGLVSDTQYF. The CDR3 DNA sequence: TGTGCCACCAGCAGAGATCAGGGACTAGTATCAGATACGCAGTATTTT.

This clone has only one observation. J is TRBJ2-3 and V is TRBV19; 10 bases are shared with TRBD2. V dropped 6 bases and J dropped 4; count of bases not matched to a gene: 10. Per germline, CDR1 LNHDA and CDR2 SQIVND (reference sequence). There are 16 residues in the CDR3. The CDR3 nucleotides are TGTGCCAGTAGCAACCCTACTAGCGGGGTGGCAGATACGCAGTATTTT. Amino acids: CASSNPTSGVADTQYF.

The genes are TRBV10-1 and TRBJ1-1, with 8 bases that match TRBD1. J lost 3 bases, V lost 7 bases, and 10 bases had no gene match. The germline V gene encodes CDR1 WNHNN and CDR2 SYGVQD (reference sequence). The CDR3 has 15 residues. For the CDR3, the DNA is TGCGCCAGCACCCCCAGACAGGGGCGGGACACTGAAGCTTTCTTT. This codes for CASTPRQGRDTEAFF.

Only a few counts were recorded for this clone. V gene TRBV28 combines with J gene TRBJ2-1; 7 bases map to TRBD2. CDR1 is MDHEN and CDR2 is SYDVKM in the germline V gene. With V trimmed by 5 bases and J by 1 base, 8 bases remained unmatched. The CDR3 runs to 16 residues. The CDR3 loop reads CASSLTTGGSYNEQFF. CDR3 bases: TGTGCCAGCAGTCTAACGACGGGGGGTTCCTACAATGAGCAGTTCTTC.

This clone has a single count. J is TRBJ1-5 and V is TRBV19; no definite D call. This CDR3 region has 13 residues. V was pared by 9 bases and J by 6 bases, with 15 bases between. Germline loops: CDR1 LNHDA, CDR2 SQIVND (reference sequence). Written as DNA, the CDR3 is TGTGCCAGCCGGGAGGGAAGGTCTCAGCCCCAGCATTTT. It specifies CASREGRSQPQHF. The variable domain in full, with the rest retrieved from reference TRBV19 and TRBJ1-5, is DGGITQSPKYLFRKEGQNVTLSCEQNLNHDAMYWYRQDPGQGLRLIYYSQIVNDFQKGDIAEGYSVSREKKESFPLTVTSAQKNPTAFYLCASREGRSQPQHFGDGTRLSIL.